One sample yielded the 18 T cell receptor beta chains listed below, sequenced in a study of cytomegalovirus exposure and HLA in healthy donors. Primers for the PCR totalled 60 Vbeta and 13 Jbeta. Profiled with immunoSEQ multiplex PCR; TCRdb holds only in-frame clones, not every one. The repertoire holds about 91,000 clones, with about 70% as singletons. The source material was PBMCs. Receptors originate from a female donor in good health and CMV-seronegative.

V and J are TRBV30 and TRBJ1-5; unclear D gene. V lost 5 bases, J lost 0 bases, and 11 bases lay in between. This CDR3 is 14 amino acids long. Germline CDR1 is GTSNPN and CDR2 is SVGIG (reference sequence). The CDR3 region has the DNA TGTGCCTGGGCACCAATAGATAGCAATCAGCCCCAGCATTTT. It yields the protein CAWAPIDSNQPQHF. The full variable domain, completed using reference TRBV30 and TRBJ1-5, is SQTIHQWPATLVQPVGSPLSLECTVEGTSNPNLYWYRQAAGRGLQLLFYSVGIGQISSEVPQNLSASRPQDRQFILSSKKLLLSDSGFYLCAWAPIDSNQPQHFGDGTRLSIL.

This clone was counted once. The chain combines TRBV7-9 with TRBJ2-7, with 9 bases matching TRBD2. The CDR3 spans 18 residues. In germline, CDR1 is SEHNR, CDR2 FQNEAQ (reference sequence). Unmatched junction bases numbered 17, after V lost 5 bases and J lost 3 bases. The CDR3 region has the DNA TGTGCCAGCAGCGACGGGCAAGGGGGACTAGCCGTCGGCTACGAGCAGTACTTC. As protein: CASSDGQGGLAVGYEQYF.

This clone was detected only once. At one boundary the junction diverges from the germline segment, which might be a read error. This rearrangement joins TRBV15 to TRBJ2-3, with 7 bases matching TRBD2. The length of the CDR3 is 16 residues. The germline V gene has CDR1 LNHNV and CDR2 YYDKDF (reference sequence). The CDR3 bases are TGTGCCACCAGCAGAGATCCCGGGACTAAGGGAGATCCGCAGTATTTT. Its translation is CATSRDPGTKGDPQYF.

The rearrangement links TRBV6-8 to TRBJ1-5, with 9 bases matching TRBD1. The V and J ends lost 8 bases and 4 bases, in that order; junction bases with no gene match: 3. CDR1 and CDR2 (germline): MNHGY, SAAAGT. This CDR3 comprises 13 residues. The CDR3 loop is CASLGTGNQPQHF. CDR3 nucleotides: TGTGCCAGCCTCGGGACAGGGAATCAGCCCCAGCATTTT.

This clone showed up just a few times. This chain links TRBV2 with TRBJ2-2; TRBD2 matches 8 bases. Germline V lookup: CDR1 SNHLY, CDR2 FYNNEI. The trim removed 7 bases at V and 6 bases at J, leaving 7 bases unmatched. The CDR3 is 14 residues long. The CDR3 protein is CASNTPGGAGELFF. The CDR3 bases are TGTGCCAGCAACACCCCCGGGGGGGCCGGGGAGCTGTTTTTT.

This clone was observed a single time. The chain carries TRBV11-3 and TRBJ1-2; no clear D gene. CDR3 length: 14 amino acids. Trimming shortened V by 3 bases and J by 8 bases, and 16 bases separated the two germline ends. Germline assignment: CDR1 SGHNT and CDR2 YENEEA. DNA of the CDR3: TGTGCCAGCAGCTTCCAGACGGGGAGTGGCGGCTACACCTTC. This codes for CASSFQTGSGGYTF.

This chain links TRBV6-5 with TRBJ2-7; 11 bases map to TRBD1. Germline V lookup: CDR1 MNHEY, CDR2 SVGAGI. The trim removed 2 bases at V and 4 bases at J, leaving 4 bases unmatched. The CDR3 runs 15 residues. The chain's CDR3 is CASSYRDRGFYEQYF. DNA of the CDR3: TGTGCCAGCAGTTACCGGGACAGGGGGTTTTACGAGCAGTACTTC.

The chain couples TRBV30 to TRBJ2-7; 12 nucleotides match TRBD2. The ends lost 1 base at V and 4 bases at J; junction bases unmatched: 2. Per the germline V gene, CDR1 is GTSNPN and CDR2 is SVGIG (reference sequence). CDR3 length: 14 amino acids. The CDR3 sequence: CAWSGLAGGYEQYF. The CDR3 DNA is TGTGCCTGGAGTGGTCTAGCGGGAGGGTACGAGCAGTACTTC.

The rearrangement uses TRBV5-1 and TRBJ1-1; 9 positions match TRBD1. The CDR3 runs to 14 residues. In germline, CDR1 is SGHRS, CDR2 YFSETQ. Trimming removed 4 bases from V and 4 bases from J; junction bases left unmatched: 5. In DNA form, the CDR3 reads TGCGCCAGCAGCATAGGACAGGGGCGCACTGAAGCTTTCTTT. Translating gives CASSIGQGRTEAFF.

The V call is TRBV9, the J call TRBJ2-1; possible D gene TRBD2, 7 bases. This CDR3 is built from 16 residues. The germline CDR1 and CDR2 sequences are SGDLS and YYNGEE. Deletions cut 4 bases from V and 2 bases from J, with 16 bases between. This chain's CDR3 is CASSPKGGGTYNEQFF. DNA of the CDR3: TGTGCCAGCAGCCCGAAGGGGGGAGGGACCTACAATGAGCAGTTCTTC.

This chain links TRBV30 with TRBJ2-7; 8 nucleotides line up with TRBD1. CDR3 length: 12 amino acids. Germline values: CDR1 GTSNPN, CDR2 SVGIG (reference sequence). The V gene end was trimmed by 7 bases and the J gene end by 2 bases; junction bases not matched to a gene: 4. Here the CDR3 DNA reads TGTGCCTCCTCGACAGGGGCCTACGAGCAGTACTTC. Protein product: CASSTGAYEQYF. Complete variable domain (other parts from reference TRBV30 and TRBJ2-7): SQTIHQWPATLVQPVGSPLSLECTVEGTSNPNLYWYRQAAGRGLQLLFYSVGIGQISSEVPQNLSASRPQDRQFILSSKKLLLSDSGFYLCASSTGAYEQYFGPGTRLTVT.

The J gene is TRBJ1-2, the V gene TRBV7-2; 8 bases line up with TRBD1. CDR1 and CDR2 from the germline V gene are SGHTA and FQGNSA. The trim removed 5 bases at V and 5 bases at J, leaving 7 bases unmatched. The CDR3 is made up of 14 amino acids. CDR3 amino acids: CASSPGTGGYGYTF. CDR3 coding DNA: TGTGCCAGCAGCCCTGGGACAGGAGGATATGGCTACACCTTC. Variable domain in full (rest from reference TRBV7-2 and TRBJ1-2): GAGVSQSPSNKVTEKGKDVELRCDPISGHTALYWYRQSLGQGLEFLIYFQGNSAPDKSGLPSDRFSAERTGGSVSTLTIQRTQQEDSAVYLCASSPGTGGYGYTFGSGTRLTVV.

The chain employs TRBV6-6 and TRBJ2-1; D may be TRBD2 (5 bases). CDR1 and CDR2 from the germline V gene are MNHNY and SVGAGI (reference sequence). The CDR3 covers 14 residues. V was shortened by 0 bases and J by 4 bases, with 7 bases between the two germline ends. CDR3 region: CASSYSRVYNEQFF. The CDR3 bases are TGTGCCAGCAGTTACTCGAGGGTATACAATGAGCAGTTCTTC.

V gene TRBV28 combines with J gene TRBJ1-2; 10 bases are a match to TRBD1. Looked up from germline, CDR1 is MDHEN and CDR2 is SYDVKM. J gave up 6 bases and V 3 bases, and 4 bases lay outside the gene matches. This CDR3 is 14 amino acids long. CDR3 loop: CASSLVDRGNGYTF. In DNA form, the CDR3 reads TGTGCCAGCAGTTTGGTGGACAGGGGGAATGGCTACACCTTC.

This clone came up a few times. The chain employs TRBV30 and TRBJ2-7, with 7 bases fitting TRBD1. The CDR3 contains 12 residues. Germline CDR1 reads GTSNPN; CDR2 reads SVGIG (reference sequence). Trimming took 8 bases from V and 2 from J; bases not matched to a gene: 6. The CDR3 sequence is CAGTAGAYEQYF. The CDR3 DNA reads TGTGCCGGGACAGCCGGAGCCTACGAGCAGTACTTC.

The chain combines TRBV7-3 with TRBJ2-3; TRBD2 agrees at 11 bases. CDR1 SGHTA and CDR2 FQGTGA come from the germline V gene. The CDR3 contains 14 residues. V was clipped by 6 bases and J by 7 bases; unmatched bases: 6. The CDR3 coding sequence is TGTGCCAGCAGTCCTAAGACTAGCGGGAATACGCAGTATTTT. It translates to CASSPKTSGNTQYF.

A few counts support this clone. The V and J genes are TRBV7-9 and TRBJ1-6; D uncertain. Germline CDR1 and CDR2: SEHNR and FQNEAQ (reference sequence). V lost 1 base and J 13 bases, leaving 8 bases between the germline ends. CDR3 length: 12 residues. The CDR3 sequence: CASSLGTFPLHF. CDR3 DNA sequence: TGTGCCAGCAGCTTAGGGACTTTTCCCCTCCACTTT.

The gene calls are TRBV5-5 and TRBJ1-1; D gene unclear. The CDR3 has 14 residues. CDR1 is SGHKS, CDR2 YYEKEE, per germline (reference sequence). The V end lost 2 bases, the J end lost 1 base, and 9 bases lay between the germline ends. The CDR3 region has the DNA TGTGCCAGCAGCTTATGGCGGCCGAACACTGAAGCTTTCTTT. Amino acid sequence: CASSLWRPNTEAFF.